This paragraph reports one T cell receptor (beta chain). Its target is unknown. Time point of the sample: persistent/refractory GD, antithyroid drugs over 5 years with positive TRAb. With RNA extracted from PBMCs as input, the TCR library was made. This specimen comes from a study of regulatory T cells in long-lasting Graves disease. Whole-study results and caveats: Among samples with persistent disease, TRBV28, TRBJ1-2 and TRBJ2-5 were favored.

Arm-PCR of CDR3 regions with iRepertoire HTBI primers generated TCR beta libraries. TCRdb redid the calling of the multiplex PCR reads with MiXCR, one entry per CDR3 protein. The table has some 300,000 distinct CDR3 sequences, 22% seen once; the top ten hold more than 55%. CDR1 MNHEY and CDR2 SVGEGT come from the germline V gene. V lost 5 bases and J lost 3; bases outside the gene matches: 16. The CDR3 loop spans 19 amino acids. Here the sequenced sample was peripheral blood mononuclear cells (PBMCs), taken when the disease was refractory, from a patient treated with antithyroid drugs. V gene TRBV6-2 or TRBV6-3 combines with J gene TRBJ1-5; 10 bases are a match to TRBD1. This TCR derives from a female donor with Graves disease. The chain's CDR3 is CASSGPGTGASSSNQPQHF. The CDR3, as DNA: TGTGCCAGCAGTGGGCCCGGGACAGGGGCGTCCTCCTCCAATCAGCCCCAGCATTTT.